A single sample gave rise to the 20 T cell receptor beta chains below, sequenced in a study of spatial heterogeneity in lung cancer. Time point: sample taken at primary tumor resection. In TCRdb, the 5' RACE reads were re-called with MiXCR into one record per CDR3 protein. The sample has around 87,000 distinct CDR3 sequences; approximately 12% are singletons. This material consisted of PBMCs, taken at surgery. The receptors originated from a male donor with early-stage non-small cell lung cancer.

The CDR3 DNA reads as TGTGCCAGCAGTGATTTTAACAGCTTCACAGATACGCAGTATTTT. Translating it yields CASSDFNSFTDTQYF. The chain recombines TRBV25-1 with TRBJ2-3; D is unclear. The CDR3 spans 15 residues. CDR1 is MGHDK and CDR2 is SYGVNS in the germline V gene. V lost 3 bases and J lost 2, with 12 bases in between.

The sample holds many counts of this clonotype. The chain couples TRBV7-2 to TRBJ2-4, with 9 bases that match TRBD2. CDR1 SGHTA and CDR2 FQGNSA come from the germline V gene. The CDR3 covers 14 residues. V shed 3 bases and J 5 bases; nucleotides not matched to a gene: 2. This CDR3 reads CASSFAGGQNIQYF. As DNA, the CDR3 is TGTGCCAGCAGCTTTGCGGGGGGGCAAAACATTCAGTACTTC.

This clonotype occurred many times. The chain employs TRBV20-1 and TRBJ2-7; D tentatively reads TRBD1 or TRBD2 (6 bases each). The CDR3 runs 15 residues. Trimming removed 1 base from V and 0 bases from J, with 13 bases in between. CDR1 and CDR2 from the germline V gene are DFQATT and SNEGSKA (reference sequence). In nucleotides, the CDR3 is TGCAGTGCTAGAGGGGCCGGGGGCCCCTCCTACGAGCAGTACTTC. Translating gives CSARGAGGPSYEQYF.

This clonotype was seen a few times. The chain is built from TRBV5-6 and TRBJ1-2, with TRBD1 matching over 7 bases. The trim removed 0 bases at V and 11 bases at J, leaving 10 bases unmatched. The length of the CDR3 is 14 residues. Germline V lookup: CDR1 SGHDT, CDR2 YYEEEE. This CDR3 reads CASSLESRGQTYTF. Here the CDR3 DNA reads TGTGCCAGCAGCTTGGAGTCCCGGGGACAGACTTACACCTTC.

This sequence joins TRBV7-9 and TRBJ1-4; D remains unclear. In germline, CDR1 is SEHNR, CDR2 FQNEAQ (reference sequence). V was clipped by 11 bases and J by 8 bases, with 15 bases between them. CDR3 size: 12 residues. The CDR3 bases are TGTGCCTCCGCCCGGGCCGAAGAAAAACTGTTTTTT. This encodes CASARAEEKLFF.

The J gene is TRBJ1-1, the V gene TRBV5-4; D gene uncertain. Looked up from germline, CDR1 is SGHNT and CDR2 is YYREEE (reference sequence). The CDR3 is 14 residues long. V lost 4 bases and J 6 bases, leaving 16 bases between the germline ends. In nucleotides, the CDR3 is TGTGCCAGCAGCCGGTGGCAGGTTTTCTCTGAAGCTTTCTTT. It codes for CASSRWQVFSEAFF.

CDR3 bases: TGCGCCAGCAGCCGAGACCGGGACAGCTTTAATTCACCCCTCCACTTT. This gives the protein CASSRDRDSFNSPLHF. This rearrangement joins TRBV4-3 to TRBJ1-6; 7 positions match TRBD1. The V segment lost 4 bases and the J segment 6 bases; nucleotides outside the gene matches: 9. This CDR3 has 16 residues. The germline CDR1 and CDR2 sequences are LGHNA and YSLEER.

This clonotype was picked up a small number of times. The CDR3 DNA reads TGTGCCAGCAGTGGTACCCCCCAGGGTTCCCCTTACGAGCAGTACTTC. Protein sequence: CASSGTPQGSPYEQYF. The chain links TRBV2 to TRBJ2-7; possibly TRBD1 for D (5 bases). The germline gives CDR1 SNHLY, CDR2 FYNNEI. The CDR3 is 16 amino acids. Trimming stripped 4 bases from V and 4 bases from J, with 20 bases between.

Only a few counts were recorded for this clonotype. The chain uses TRBV28 and TRBJ2-7; D is perhaps TRBD1 (6 bases). The CDR3 loop spans 19 amino acids. V was clipped by 10 bases and J by 5 bases, with 36 bases between them. Per germline, CDR1 MDHEN and CDR2 SYDVKM. The CDR3 nucleotides are TGTGCCACAAACCTTGGGACACAACAGGGCCGACGGACGGGCGACGAGCAGTACTTC. It is translated as CATNLGTQQGRRTGDEQYF.

This clonotype was counted a few times. The DNA of the CDR3 is TGTGCCAGCAGCTTCCAGGTCGTAACAGGGATCCCAGATACGCAGTATTTT. The encoded protein is CASSFQVVTGIPDTQYF. The rearrangement links TRBV7-9 to TRBJ2-3, with D tentatively TRBD1 (6 bases). Trimming shortened V by 3 bases and J by 4 bases, and 20 bases separated the two germline ends. The CDR3 runs 17 residues. CDR1 is SEHNR, CDR2 FQNEAQ, per germline (reference sequence).

The V gene is TRBV29-1, the J gene TRBJ1-6; tentatively, D is TRBD1 (6 bases). This CDR3 has 14 amino acids. Germline loops: CDR1 SQVTM, CDR2 ANQGSEA. CDR3 nucleotides: TGCAGATTTGCCCGGGGGGACAAAAATTCACCCCTCCACTTT. As protein: CRFARGDKNSPLHF.

This clonotype appeared a few times. The chain couples TRBV2 to TRBJ2-1, with 7 nucleotides matching TRBD2. Trimming at V came to 4 bases and at J to 4 bases, leaving 4 bases not matched to a gene. This CDR3 has 14 amino acids. Looked up from germline, CDR1 is SNHLY and CDR2 is FYNNEI. As DNA, the CDR3 is TGTGCCAGCAGTGCCCTTAGCGGGTACAATGAGCAGTTCTTC. Translating it yields CASSALSGYNEQFF.

J is TRBJ2-5 and V is TRBV5-6; D not certain. Germline loops: CDR1 SGHDT, CDR2 YYEEEE. V lost 3 bases to trimming and J lost 7 bases, with 10 bases between them. CDR3 size: 12 residues. The CDR3 reads CASSSGPGTQYF. DNA for the CDR3: TGTGCCAGCAGCTCCGGCCCGGGGACCCAGTACTTC.

The gene calls are TRBV11-3 and TRBJ1-1; D is uncertain. The germline V and J ends were trimmed by 3 bases and 2 bases, with 7 bases remaining between them. This CDR3 is 13 amino acids long. Per the germline V gene, CDR1 is SGHNT and CDR2 is YENEEA. CDR3 DNA: TGTGCCAGCAGCTTCGAAAGTAACACTGAAGCTTTCTTT. Amino acid sequence: CASSFESNTEAFF. The variable domain in full, completed from reference TRBV11-3 and TRBJ1-1, reads EAGVVQSPRYKIIEKKQPVAFWCNPISGHNTLYWYLQNLGQGPELLIRYENEEAVDDSQLPKDRFSAERLKGVDSTLKIQPAELGDSAVYLCASSFESNTEAFFGQGTRLTVV.

The J gene is TRBJ2-1, the V gene TRBV19; 9 positions match TRBD1. V lost 6 bases and J lost 1; bases outside the gene matches: 7. From germline, CDR1 is LNHDA and CDR2 SQIVND (reference sequence). CDR3 size: 16 residues. CDR3 sequence (DNA): TGTGCCAGTAGCCACACCGGGACAGGGTCCTACAATGAGCAGTTCTTC. Its protein is CASSHTGTGSYNEQFF.

This clonotype was seen at least ten times. The chain combines TRBV12-3 or TRBV12-4 with TRBJ1-6; D unresolved. The CDR3 is 13 residues long. The V and J ends lost 5 bases and 8 bases respectively, with 10 bases between them. CDR3 sequence (DNA): TGTGCCAGCAGTCCGACGAGGGATTCACCCCTCCACTTT. The encoded protein is CASSPTRDSPLHF.

This clonotype has just a few counts. V and J are TRBV19 and TRBJ2-2; TRBD1 agrees at 7 bases. V gave up 4 bases and J gave up 3 bases; unmatched junction bases: 8. Germline V CDR1 and CDR2: LNHDA, SQIVND (reference sequence). The CDR3 is 16 amino acids. Here the CDR3 DNA reads TGTGCCAGTAGTAACTCCGGGACAGAGTACACCGGGGAGCTGTTTTTT. It yields the protein CASSNSGTEYTGELFF.

The chain is built from TRBV28 and TRBJ2-1; D remains ambiguous. V shed 6 bases and J shed 9 bases, with 15 bases lying between them. The CDR3 runs to 13 residues. Germline CDR1 reads MDHEN; CDR2 reads SYDVKM. DNA for the CDR3: TGTGCCAGCAGCCCGGACGAACTTGGTGAGCAGTTCTTC. It yields the protein CASSPDELGEQFF. The variable domain in full, with the rest retrieved from reference TRBV28 and TRBJ2-1, is DVKVTQSSRYLVKRTGEKVFLECVQDMDHENMFWYRQDPGLGLRLIYFSYDVKMKEKGDIPEGYSVSREKKERFSLILESASTNQTSMYLCASSPDELGEQFFGPGTRLTVL.

This clonotype has just a few counts. The chain's CDR3 is CSAPPSQGVQFF. The CDR3 region has the DNA TGCAGTGCTCCCCCCTCACAGGGTGTGCAGTTCTTC. The genes are TRBV20-1 and TRBJ2-1; the D gene is possibly TRBD1 (6 bases). Per the germline V gene, CDR1 is DFQATT and CDR2 is SNEGSKA (reference sequence). The CDR3 spans 12 residues. Trimming took 5 bases from V and 12 from J, leaving 17 bases between them.

The table lists this clonotype with a few counts. This chain uses TRBV20-1 with TRBJ1-1; D might be TRBD1 (5 bases). Germline CDR1 is DFQATT and CDR2 is SNEGSKA (reference sequence). Trimming stripped 6 bases from V and 1 base from J, with 12 bases between. This CDR3 contains 13 residues. In DNA, the CDR3 is TGCAGTGCCGAAATGACAGAGAACACTGAAGCTTTCTTT. Its translation is CSAEMTENTEAFF.